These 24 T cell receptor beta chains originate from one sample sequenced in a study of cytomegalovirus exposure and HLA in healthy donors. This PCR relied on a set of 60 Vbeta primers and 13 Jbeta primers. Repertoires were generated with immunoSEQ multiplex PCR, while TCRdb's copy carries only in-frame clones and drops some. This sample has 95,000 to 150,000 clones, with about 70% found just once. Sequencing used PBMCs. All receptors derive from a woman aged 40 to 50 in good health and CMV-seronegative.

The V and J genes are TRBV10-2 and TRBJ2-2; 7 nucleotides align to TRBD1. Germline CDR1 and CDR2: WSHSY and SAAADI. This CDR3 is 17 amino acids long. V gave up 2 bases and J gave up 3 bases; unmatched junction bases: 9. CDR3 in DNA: TGCGCCAGCAGTGAGATAAGGGGGCGGTCGGACACCGGGGAGCTGTTTTTT. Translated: CASSEIRGRSDTGELFF.

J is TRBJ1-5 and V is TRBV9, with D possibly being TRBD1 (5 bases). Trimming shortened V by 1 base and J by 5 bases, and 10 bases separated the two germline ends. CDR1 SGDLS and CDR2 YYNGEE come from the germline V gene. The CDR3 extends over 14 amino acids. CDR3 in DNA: TGTGCCAGCAGCGTATCGGGGGAGGATCAGCCCCAGCATTTT. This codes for CASSVSGEDQPQHF.

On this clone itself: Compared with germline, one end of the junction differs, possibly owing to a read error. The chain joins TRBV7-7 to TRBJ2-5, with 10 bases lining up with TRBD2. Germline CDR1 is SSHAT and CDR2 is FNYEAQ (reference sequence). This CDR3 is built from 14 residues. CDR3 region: CASSASGRGETQYF. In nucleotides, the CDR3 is TGTGCTAGCAGCGCTAGCGGGAGAGGAGAGACCCAGTACTTC.

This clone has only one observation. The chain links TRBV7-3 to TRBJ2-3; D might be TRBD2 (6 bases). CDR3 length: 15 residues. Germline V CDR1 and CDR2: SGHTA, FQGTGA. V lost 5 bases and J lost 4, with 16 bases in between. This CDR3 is CASSQGSGAPDTQYF. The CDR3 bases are TGTGCCAGCAGCCAAGGATCGGGAGCTCCAGATACGCAGTATTTT.

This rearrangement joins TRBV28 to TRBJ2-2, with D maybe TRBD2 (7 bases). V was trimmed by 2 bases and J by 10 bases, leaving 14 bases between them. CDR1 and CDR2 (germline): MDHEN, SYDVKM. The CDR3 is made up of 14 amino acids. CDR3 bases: TGTGCCAGCAGTTTAAGGGAGGGGGTGGCGGAGCTGTTTTTT. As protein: CASSLREGVAELFF.

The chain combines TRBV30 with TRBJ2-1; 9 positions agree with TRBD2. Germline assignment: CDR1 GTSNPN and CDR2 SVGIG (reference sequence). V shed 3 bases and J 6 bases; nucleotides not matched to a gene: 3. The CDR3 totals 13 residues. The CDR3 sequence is CAWRLAGGNEQFF. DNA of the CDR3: TGTGCCTGGAGACTAGCGGGTGGCAATGAGCAGTTCTTC.

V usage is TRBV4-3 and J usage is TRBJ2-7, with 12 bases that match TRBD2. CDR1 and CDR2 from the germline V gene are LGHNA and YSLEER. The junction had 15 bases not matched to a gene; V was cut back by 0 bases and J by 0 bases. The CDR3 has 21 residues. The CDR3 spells CASSQEGGRTSGTQISYEQYF. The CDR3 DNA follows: TGCGCCAGCAGCCAAGAGGGGGGGAGGACTAGCGGGACCCAAATCTCCTACGAGCAGTACTTC.

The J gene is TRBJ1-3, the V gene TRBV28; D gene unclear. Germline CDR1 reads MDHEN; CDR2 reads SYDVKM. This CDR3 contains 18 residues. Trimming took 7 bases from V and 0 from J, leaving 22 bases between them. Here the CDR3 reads CASNALPGGISSGNTIYF. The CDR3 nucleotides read TGTGCCAGCAATGCCCTCCCCGGAGGTATAAGCTCTGGAAACACCATATATTTT.

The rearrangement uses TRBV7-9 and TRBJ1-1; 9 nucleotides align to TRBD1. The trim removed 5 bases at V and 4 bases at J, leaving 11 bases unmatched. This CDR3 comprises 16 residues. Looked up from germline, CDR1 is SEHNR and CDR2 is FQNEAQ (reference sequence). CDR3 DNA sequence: TGTGCCAGCAGCCTCTCCGCAGGGACAGGGACCACTGAAGCTTTCTTT. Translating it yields CASSLSAGTGTTEAFF. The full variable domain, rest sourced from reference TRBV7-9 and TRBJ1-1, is DTGVSQNPRHKITKRGQNVTFRCDPISEHNRLYWYRQTLGQGPEFLTYFQNEAQLEKSRLLSDRFSAERPKGSFSTLEIQRTEQGDSAMYLCASSLSAGTGTTEAFFGQGTRLTVV.

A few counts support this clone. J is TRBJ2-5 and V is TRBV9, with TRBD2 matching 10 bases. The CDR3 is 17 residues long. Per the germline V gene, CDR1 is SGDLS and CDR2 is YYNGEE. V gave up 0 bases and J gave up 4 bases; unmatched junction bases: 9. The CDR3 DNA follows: TGTGCCAGCAGCGTAGCGTCCTGGAGCGGGGGGGCAGAGACCCAGTACTTC. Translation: CASSVASWSGGAETQYF. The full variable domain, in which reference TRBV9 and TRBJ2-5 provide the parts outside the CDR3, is DSGVTQTPKHLITATGQRVTLRCSPRSGDLSVYWYQQSLDQGLQFLIQYYNGEERAKGNILERFSAQQFPDLHSELNLSSLELGDSALYFCASSVASWSGGAETQYFGPGTRLLVL.

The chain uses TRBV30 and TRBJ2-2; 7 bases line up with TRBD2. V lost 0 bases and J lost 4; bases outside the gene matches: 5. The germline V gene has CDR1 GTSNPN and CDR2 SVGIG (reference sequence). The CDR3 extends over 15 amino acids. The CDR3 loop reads CAWSVRAGATGELFF. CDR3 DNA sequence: TGTGCCTGGAGTGTACGGGCGGGAGCCACCGGGGAGCTGTTTTTT.

The CDR3 DNA reads TGTGCCAGCAGTTACTTGGGGGGGGACACAGATACGCAGTATTTT. Protein sequence: CASSYLGGDTDTQYF. The chain carries TRBV6-5 and TRBJ2-3, with 7 bases that match TRBD2. CDR3 length: 15 amino acids. Germline V lookup: CDR1 MNHEY, CDR2 SVGAGI. The J segment lost 2 bases and the V segment lost 1 base, leaving 3 bases of the junction unmatched.

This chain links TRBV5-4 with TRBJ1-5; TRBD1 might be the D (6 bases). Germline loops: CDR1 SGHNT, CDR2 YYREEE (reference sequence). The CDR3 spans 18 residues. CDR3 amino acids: CALSPQDRYFYSNQPQHF. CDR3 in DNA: TGTGCGCTAAGCCCACAGGACAGATACTTTTATAGCAATCAGCCCCAGCATTTT.

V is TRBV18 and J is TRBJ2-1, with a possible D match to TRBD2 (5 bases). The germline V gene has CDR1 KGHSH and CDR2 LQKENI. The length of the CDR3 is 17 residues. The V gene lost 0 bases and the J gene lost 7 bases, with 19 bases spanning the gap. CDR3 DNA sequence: TGTGCCAGCTCACCACCGGAGTTAGCGCTCAATACTAATGAGCAGTTCTTC. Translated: CASSPPELALNTNEQFF.

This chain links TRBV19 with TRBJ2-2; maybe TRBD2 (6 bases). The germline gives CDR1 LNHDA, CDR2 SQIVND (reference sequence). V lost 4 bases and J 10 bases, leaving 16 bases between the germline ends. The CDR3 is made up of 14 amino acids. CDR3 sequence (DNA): TGTGCCAGTAGTAACCCTGGGGGGACTGAGGAGCTGTTTTTT. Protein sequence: CASSNPGGTEELFF.

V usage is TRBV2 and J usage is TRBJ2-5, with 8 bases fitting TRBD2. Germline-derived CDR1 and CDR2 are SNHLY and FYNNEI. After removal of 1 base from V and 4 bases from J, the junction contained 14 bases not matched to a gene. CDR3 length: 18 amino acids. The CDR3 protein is CASSEGLAGFFLGETQYF. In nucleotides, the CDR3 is TGTGCCAGCAGTGAAGGTTTAGCGGGGTTTTTCCTGGGAGAGACCCAGTACTTC.

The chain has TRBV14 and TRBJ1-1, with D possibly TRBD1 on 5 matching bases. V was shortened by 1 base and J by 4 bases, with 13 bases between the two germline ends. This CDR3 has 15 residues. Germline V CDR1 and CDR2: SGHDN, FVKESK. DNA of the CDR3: TGTGCCAGCAGCCAAGCATGGGCAGGGATCACTGAAGCTTTCTTT. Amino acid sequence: CASSQAWAGITEAFF.

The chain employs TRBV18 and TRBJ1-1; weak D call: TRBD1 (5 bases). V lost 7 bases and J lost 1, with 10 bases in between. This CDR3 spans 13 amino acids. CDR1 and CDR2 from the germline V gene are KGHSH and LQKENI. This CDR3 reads CASFTGGNTEAFF. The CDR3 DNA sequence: TGTGCCAGCTTCACCGGGGGGAACACTGAAGCTTTCTTT.

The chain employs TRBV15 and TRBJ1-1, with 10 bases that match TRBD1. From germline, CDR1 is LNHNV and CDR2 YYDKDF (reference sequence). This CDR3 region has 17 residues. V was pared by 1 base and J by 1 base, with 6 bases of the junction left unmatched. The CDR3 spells CATSRGRRTGGNTEAFF. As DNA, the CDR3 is TGTGCCACCAGCAGAGGTCGCAGGACAGGGGGGAACACTGAAGCTTTCTTT.

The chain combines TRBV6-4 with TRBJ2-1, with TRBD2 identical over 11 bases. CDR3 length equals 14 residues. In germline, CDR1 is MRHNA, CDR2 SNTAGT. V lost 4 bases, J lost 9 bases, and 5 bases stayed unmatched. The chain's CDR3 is CASSVTSGETEQFF. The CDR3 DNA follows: TGTGCCAGCAGTGTGACTAGCGGGGAAACTGAGCAGTTCTTC.

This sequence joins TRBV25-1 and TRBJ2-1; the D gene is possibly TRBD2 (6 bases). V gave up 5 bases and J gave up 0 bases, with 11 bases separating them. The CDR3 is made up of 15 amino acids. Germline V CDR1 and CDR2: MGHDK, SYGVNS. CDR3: CASSPGTHSYNEQFF. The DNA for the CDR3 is TGTGCCAGCAGTCCCGGGACTCACTCCTACAATGAGCAGTTCTTC.

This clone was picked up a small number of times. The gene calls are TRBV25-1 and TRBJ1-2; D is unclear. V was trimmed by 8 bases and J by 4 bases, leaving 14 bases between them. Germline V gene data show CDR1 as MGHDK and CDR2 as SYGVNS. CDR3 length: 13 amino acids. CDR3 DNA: TGTGCCAGCTCCCCCCGAGAGCGCTATGGCTACACCTTC. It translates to CASSPRERYGYTF.

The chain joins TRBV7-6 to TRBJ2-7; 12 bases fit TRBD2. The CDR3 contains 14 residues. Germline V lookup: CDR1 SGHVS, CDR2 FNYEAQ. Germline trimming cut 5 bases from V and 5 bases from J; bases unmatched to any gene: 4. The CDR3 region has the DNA TGTGCCAGCAGCCTCGGGACTAGCGGGCACGAGCAGTACTTC. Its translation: CASSLGTSGHEQYF.

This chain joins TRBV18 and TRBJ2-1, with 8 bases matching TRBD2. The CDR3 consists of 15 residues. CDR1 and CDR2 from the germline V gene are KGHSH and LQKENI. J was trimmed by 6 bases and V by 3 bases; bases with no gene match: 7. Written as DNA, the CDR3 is TGTGCCAGCTCACCTGGGACTAGGAATGCCAATGAGCAGTTCTTC. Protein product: CASSPGTRNANEQFF.